This T cell receptor beta chain was captured by sequencing in a study of blood T cell repertoires in COVID-19. Study at large: The samples span acute and convalescent COVID-19 from the United States, Italy and Spain.

V dropped 0 bases and J dropped 0 bases, with 5 bases sitting between them. The CDR3 loop spans 14 amino acids. Germline V CDR1 and CDR2: LNHNV, YYDKDF (reference sequence). Sequencing used immunoSEQ multiplex PCR; TCRdb keeps in-frame clones, though not all of them. The sample has about 44,000 clones; 75% to 90% are singletons. The sequencing input was peripheral blood. This TCR was recovered from a human donor in a cohort sampled during active COVID-19. This sequence joins TRBV15 and TRBJ2-5; D ambiguous. The CDR3 region is CATSRDWHQETQYF. Here the CDR3 DNA reads TGTGCCACCAGCAGAGATTGGCACCAAGAGACCCAGTACTTC.